This T cell receptor (beta chain) was sequenced in a study of spatial heterogeneity in lung cancer. Study conclusions and caveats: Expanded intratumoral alpha and beta TCR counts tracked tumor mutation counts.

TCRdb re-called the 5' RACE reads with MiXCR, one entry per CDR3 protein. The sample contains around 15,000 distinct CDR3 sequences, around 7.1% of which appear only once. Regarding this clonotype: No antigen is known for it. A much more abundant neighbour one base away suggests this may be a read error. The library was designed around alpha chains, so this beta chain is a stray read whose abundance carries little weight.

Time point specified: sample taken at primary tumor resection. The CDR3 has 14 amino acids. Germline V lookup: CDR1 MGHDK, CDR2 SYGVNS. The clonotype was recovered from a female donor with early-stage non-small cell lung cancer. V is TRBV25-1 and J is TRBJ1-5; 7 bases are shared with TRBD1. This specimen was lung tumor tissue, taken at surgery. The CDR3 protein is CGSSPQGRGQPQHF. DNA for the CDR3: TGTGGCAGCAGCCCACAGGGGAGGGGACAGCCCCAGCATTTT.